Described below is a single T cell receptor (beta chain) sequence and its context. The target antigen is unknown. The V and J ends lost 4 bases and 5 bases, in that order; junction bases with no gene match: 6. The CDR3 runs to 16 residues. Germline lookup yields CDR1 SGDLS and CDR2 YYNGEE. Each of the donors was a healthy bone marrow donor. This sample was taken from a study of cytomegalovirus exposure and HLA in healthy donors. The study, taken as a whole, reports: Later work found that TCR association rates differed between HLA loci; DRB1 had the most and HLA-C the fewest. Sequencing likely generated an artifact that appeared as a cluster of highly shared sequence variants. CMV serostatus alone was available as immune exposure information.

Researchers ran the PCR with 60 Vbeta and 13 Jbeta primers. This table comes from immunoSEQ multiplex PCR, and its TCRdb copy is limited to in-frame clones, with some not included. The table has approximately 130,000 clones, roughly 84% seen once. The TCR sequence derives from a boy younger than 18 in good health and CMV-seronegative. The sequenced sample consisted of PBMCs. This chain links TRBV9 with TRBJ2-2; 12 nucleotides line up with TRBD2. CDR3 nucleotide sequence: TGTGCCAGCAGCCCACGGACTAGCGGGAATACCGGGGAGCTGTTTTTT. Protein product: CASSPRTSGNTGELFF.